Shown below are 22 T cell receptor beta chains from a single sample sequenced in a study of Ad26.COV2.S vaccination and SARS-CoV-2 variants. Only in-frame clones appear in the TCRdb table, and some are missing; sequencing was by immunoSEQ multiplex PCR. This table has 430,000 or so clones, over 75% appearing once. Treatment meaning: about 20 received Ad26.COV2.S at low or high dose, single or two shots; 5 received placebo; per-sample allocation not given. The study sampled participants on day 63 after the first vaccine or placebo injection. Sample: peripheral blood, taken in a trial of Ad26.COV2.S vaccine versus placebo. These TCRs come from a person between 18 and 59 years old who received the Ad26.COV2.S COVID-19 vaccine or a placebo.

This clone was picked up a small number of times. The V gene is TRBV18, the J gene TRBJ1-6; no clear D gene. Trimming removed 1 base from V and 0 bases from J, with 13 bases in between. The CDR3 covers 18 residues. Germline values: CDR1 KGHSH, CDR2 LQKENI. CDR3 region: CASSPLLGRSSYNSPLHF. CDR3 DNA sequence: TGTGCCAGCTCACCACTTCTTGGCAGGAGCTCCTATAATTCACCCCTCCACTTT.

V is TRBV6-5 and J is TRBJ1-1; 7 bases fit TRBD1. CDR1 is MNHEY, CDR2 SVGAGI, per germline. This CDR3 is 15 amino acids long. Losses at the gene ends were 6 bases for V and 1 base for J; bases not matched to a gene: 8. CDR3 protein: CASRTSGGQNTEAFF. CDR3 nucleotide sequence: TGTGCCAGCAGGACTTCAGGGGGACAGAACACTGAAGCTTTCTTT.

CDR3: CASGVSPPSEQFF. DNA for the CDR3: TGTGCCAGCGGCGTTTCCCCCCCGTCTGAGCAGTTCTTC. The rearrangement links TRBV13 to TRBJ2-1; D call uncertain. Germline loops: CDR1 PRHDT, CDR2 FYEKMQ (reference sequence). The CDR3 runs 13 residues. The V end was cut by 8 bases, the J end by 9 bases, with 17 bases between.

The chain combines TRBV6-5 with TRBJ1-1; D gene uncertain. The V end lost 2 bases, the J end lost 1 base, and 8 bases lay between the germline ends. The CDR3 consists of 14 residues. Germline loops: CDR1 MNHEY, CDR2 SVGAGI. In DNA form, the CDR3 reads TGTGCCAGCAGTTACAAAGACCAGAACACTGAAGCTTTCTTT. Translating it yields CASSYKDQNTEAFF.

The chain combines TRBV19 with TRBJ2-7; 10 nucleotides line up with TRBD2. The CDR3 has 14 residues. Germline CDR1 LNHDA, CDR2 SQIVND (reference sequence). Trimming cost V 6 bases and J 2 bases; bases outside gene matches: 4. The CDR3: CASRILAGPYEQYF. CDR3 bases: TGTGCCAGTAGGATACTAGCGGGACCCTACGAGCAGTACTTC. Variable domain in full (rest from reference TRBV19 and TRBJ2-7): DGGITQSPKYLFRKEGQNVTLSCEQNLNHDAMYWYRQDPGQGLRLIYYSQIVNDFQKGDIAEGYSVSREKKESFPLTVTSAQKNPTAFYLCASRILAGPYEQYFGPGTRLTVT.

The gene calls are TRBV6-2 or TRBV6-3 and TRBJ2-3, with D hard to call. This CDR3 spans 15 amino acids. Germline-derived CDR1 and CDR2 are MNHEY and SVGEGT. Trimming removed 1 base at V and 6 bases at J, with 14 bases between. CDR3 bases: TGTGCCAGCAGTTACTACTGGCAGCCCGTTGATACGCAGTATTTT. Translation: CASSYYWQPVDTQYF.

The table lists this clone with a few counts. The chain uses TRBV29-1 and TRBJ2-1, with D tentatively TRBD2 (5 bases). The CDR3 sequence is 12 residues long. V was shortened by 5 bases and J by 3 bases, with 8 bases between the two germline ends. CDR1 is SQVTM, CDR2 ANQGSEA, per germline. CDR3 sequence: CSVIGDYNEQFF. Written as DNA, the CDR3 is TGCAGCGTTATCGGGGACTACAATGAGCAGTTCTTC.

V is TRBV15 and J is TRBJ2-7, with a tentative D call TRBD2 (6 bases). Germline V gene sequence: CDR1 LNHNV, CDR2 YYDKDF (reference sequence). The germline V and J ends were trimmed by 1 base and 3 bases, with 10 bases remaining between them. This CDR3 has 14 residues. The DNA for the CDR3 is TGTGCCACCAGCAGAGTTACGGGGGACTACGAGCAGTACTTC. Translating it yields CATSRVTGDYEQYF. Variable domain in full (rest from reference TRBV15 and TRBJ2-7): DAMVIQNPRYQVTQFGKPVTLSCSQTLNHNVMYWYQQKSSQAPKLLFHYYDKDFNNEADTPDNFQSRRPNTSFCFLDIRSPGLGDTAMYLCATSRVTGDYEQYFGPGTRLTVT.

There are a few counts of this clone. J is TRBJ1-3 and V is TRBV5-4; D is perhaps TRBD1 (5 bases). Trimming removed 4 bases at V and 0 bases at J, with 14 bases between. The CDR3 is 16 amino acids. The germline gives CDR1 SGHNT, CDR2 YYREEE (reference sequence). DNA for the CDR3: TGTGCCAGCAGCCAGGACAAGACAGTCTCTGGAAACACCATATATTTT. Translated: CASSQDKTVSGNTIYF.

The V call is TRBV19, the J call TRBJ1-1; 8 nucleotides match TRBD1. The germline V gene encodes CDR1 LNHDA and CDR2 SQIVND (reference sequence). V lost 4 bases to trimming and J lost 1 base; unmatched junction nucleotides: 5. The CDR3 is made up of 15 amino acids. The CDR3 protein is CASSTGTGPNTEAFF. CDR3 bases: TGTGCCAGTAGTACCGGGACAGGCCCGAACACTGAAGCTTTCTTT.

The chain has TRBV7-9 and TRBJ2-5; 8 bases match TRBD2. Unmatched junction bases numbered 7, after V lost 0 bases and J lost 1 base. The germline V gene encodes CDR1 SEHNR and CDR2 FQNEAQ (reference sequence). CDR3 length equals 17 residues. The CDR3 DNA is TGTGCCAGCAGCTTAGCGTTCCGGGAGGGCGCCCAAGAGACCCAGTACTTC. It is translated as CASSLAFREGAQETQYF.

This chain links TRBV5-1 with TRBJ2-7, with 8 bases identical to TRBD2. This CDR3 has 17 residues. V gave up 4 bases and J gave up 3 bases; unmatched junction bases: 15. Per germline, CDR1 SGHRS and CDR2 YFSETQ. CDR3 in amino acids: CASSPFVIAGHNYEQYF. The DNA for the CDR3 is TGCGCCAGCAGCCCCTTCGTTATAGCGGGACACAACTACGAGCAGTACTTC.

The chain is built from TRBV4-2 and TRBJ2-3; D uncertain. The germline V gene has CDR1 LGHNA and CDR2 YNFKEQ. The length of the CDR3 is 14 residues. The V end was cut by 0 bases, the J end by 1 base, with 5 bases between. The CDR3 sequence is CASSQDGRTDTQYF. CDR3 in DNA: TGTGCCAGCAGCCAAGATGGGCGCACAGATACGCAGTATTTT.

This clone has just one count. V and J are TRBV29-1 and TRBJ2-1; D perhaps matches TRBD1 (5 bases). V was clipped by 3 bases and J by 4 bases, with 16 bases between them. Germline V gene data show CDR1 as SQVTM and CDR2 as ANQGSEA. The CDR3 covers 15 residues. The CDR3 spells CSVEPLVGDYNEQFF. CDR3 bases: TGCAGCGTTGAGCCCCTAGTAGGGGATTACAATGAGCAGTTCTTC.

This chain joins TRBV7-8 and TRBJ2-2; TRBD2 matches 10 bases. V dropped 5 bases and J dropped 1; count of bases not matched to a gene: 4. CDR1 and CDR2 (germline): SGHVS, FQNEAQ. The CDR3 runs to 16 residues. CDR3 in amino acids: CASSTLAGGNTGELFF. In nucleotides, the CDR3 is TGTGCCAGCAGCACCTTAGCGGGAGGGAACACCGGGGAGCTGTTTTTT.

The chain combines TRBV7-8 with TRBJ1-2; possibly TRBD1 for D (5 bases). Trimming pared 5 bases from V and 7 bases from J, leaving 8 bases between. Germline V gene data show CDR1 as SGHVS and CDR2 as FQNEAQ. This CDR3 has 11 amino acids. CDR3 protein: CASSTTGGYTF. The CDR3 region has the DNA TGTGCCAGCAGCACCACAGGTGGCTACACCTTC.

This clone was observed once. V is TRBV10-3 and J is TRBJ1-1; no clear D gene. V dropped 2 bases and J dropped 0 bases, with 10 bases sitting between them. The germline V gene encodes CDR1 ENHRY and CDR2 SYGVKD. The CDR3 is made up of 15 amino acids. CDR3 protein: CAISEIGNMNTEAFF. CDR3 sequence (DNA): TGTGCCATCAGTGAGATAGGTAACATGAACACTGAAGCTTTCTTT.

The chain is built from TRBV7-6 and TRBJ2-3; TRBD2 is a possible D gene (6 bases). V lost 4 bases and J lost 3, with 17 bases in between. Germline loops: CDR1 SGHVS, CDR2 FNYEAQ. The CDR3 covers 16 residues. CDR3 coding DNA: TGTGCCAGCAGCTCCGTCCATGTGGGGGGAACAGATACGCAGTATTTT. Translation: CASSSVHVGGTDTQYF.

The rearrangement joins TRBV2 to TRBJ1-5; no firm D call. V dropped 6 bases and J dropped 7 bases, with 13 bases sitting between them. This CDR3 spans 13 amino acids. The germline V gene has CDR1 SNHLY and CDR2 FYNNEI. In DNA form, the CDR3 reads TGTGCCAGCAGAGATCAGGACGCCCAGCCCCAGCATTTT. Residues: CASRDQDAQPQHF.

This chain connects TRBV27 to TRBJ2-1; no definite D call. Trimming stripped 8 bases from V and 9 bases from J, with 17 bases between. CDR1 is MNHEY, CDR2 SMNVEV, per germline (reference sequence). The CDR3 is made up of 13 amino acids. CDR3 coding DNA: TGTGCCAGCGGCACCCTGGCCCCAGTTGAGCAGTTCTTC. This translates into CASGTLAPVEQFF.

The gene calls are TRBV7-8 and TRBJ1-2; D gene uncertain. V lost 3 bases to trimming and J lost 1 base, with 12 bases between them. This CDR3 contains 15 residues. Germline CDR1 is SGHVS and CDR2 is FQNEAQ. CDR3 sequence reads: CASSFTDSFNYGYTF. In nucleotides, the CDR3 is TGTGCCAGCAGCTTCACGGACTCTTTTAACTATGGCTACACCTTC.

The chain recombines TRBV19 with TRBJ2-6; D uncertain. Germline values: CDR1 LNHDA, CDR2 SQIVND (reference sequence). This CDR3 is 15 amino acids long. V lost 4 bases and J 1 base, leaving 8 bases between the germline ends. CDR3: CASSTRRSGANVLTF. CDR3 coding DNA: TGTGCCAGTAGTACGAGACGGTCTGGGGCCAACGTCCTGACTTTC. Together with reference TRBV19 and TRBJ2-6, the CDR3 gives the full variable domain: DGGITQSPKYLFRKEGQNVTLSCEQNLNHDAMYWYRQDPGQGLRLIYYSQIVNDFQKGDIAEGYSVSREKKESFPLTVTSAQKNPTAFYLCASSTRRSGANVLTFGAGSRLTVL.